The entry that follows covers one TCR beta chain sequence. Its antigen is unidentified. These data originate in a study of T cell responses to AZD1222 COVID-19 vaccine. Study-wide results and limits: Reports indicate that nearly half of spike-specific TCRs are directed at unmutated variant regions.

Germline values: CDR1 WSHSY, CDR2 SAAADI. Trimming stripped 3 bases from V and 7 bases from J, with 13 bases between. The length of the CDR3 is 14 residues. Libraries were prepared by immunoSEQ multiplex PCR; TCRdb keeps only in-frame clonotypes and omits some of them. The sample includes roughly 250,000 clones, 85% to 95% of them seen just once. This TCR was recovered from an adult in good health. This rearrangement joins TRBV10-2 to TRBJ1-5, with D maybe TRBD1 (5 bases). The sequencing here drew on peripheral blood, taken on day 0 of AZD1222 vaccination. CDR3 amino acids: CASSDDRGWQPQHF. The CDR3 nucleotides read TGCGCCAGCAGTGACGACAGAGGGTGGCAGCCCCAGCATTTT.